These T cell receptor beta chains were read from a single sample in a study of T cell responses to AZD1222 COVID-19 vaccine. Sequencing was performed with immunoSEQ multiplex PCR; in TCRdb, only in-frame clones are kept and a portion is missing. The sample yields tens of thousands of clones, about 89% seen once. Specimen: peripheral blood, collected on day 0 of MenACWY control vaccination. The receptors derive from an adult in good health. Each CDR3 is given with its conserved first and last residue. Fields, in order: D gene, J gene, clone size, V gene, CDR3 DNA, CDR3 protein. A D gene is named only where the DNA matches it firmly. Expanded clones are given a class, and other clones once, few, many or no size at all.

d_gene: NA; j_gene: TRBJ1-1; abundance: NA; v_gene: TRBV18; CDR3nt: TGTGCCAGCTCACCAGTCGGATACGGTGAAGCTTTCTTT; CDR3aa: CASSPVGYGEAFF
d_gene: TRBD1; j_gene: TRBJ1-1; abundance: NA; v_gene: TRBV5-5; CDR3nt: TGTGCCAGCAGCTCTCGGGACAGGGGCCCCTGGGGCACTGAAGCTTTCTTT; CDR3aa: CASSSRDRGPWGTEAFF
d_gene: NA; j_gene: TRBJ2-1; abundance: NA; v_gene: TRBV5-4; CDR3nt: TGTGCCAGCAGTGGGGCGGAGACGAATGAGCAGTTCTTC; CDR3aa: CASSGAETNEQFF
d_gene: NA; j_gene: TRBJ1-2; abundance: NA; v_gene: TRBV5-8; CDR3nt: TGTGCCAGCAGCCTGGCGCAGGGGTGGGCTAACTATGGCTACACCTTC; CDR3aa: CASSLAQGWANYGYTF
d_gene: NA; j_gene: TRBJ2-1; abundance: NA; v_gene: TRBV4-3; CDR3nt: TGCGCCAGCAGCCAAGCCCTTTATAATGAGCAGTTCTTC; CDR3aa: CASSQALYNEQFF
d_gene: NA; j_gene: TRBJ2-5; abundance: NA; v_gene: TRBV5-1; CDR3nt: TGCGCCAGCAGCTTGGCGGGAGTGAGGGAGACCCAGTACTTC; CDR3aa: CASSLAGVRETQYF
d_gene: TRBD2; j_gene: TRBJ2-7; abundance: NA; v_gene: TRBV19; CDR3nt: TGTGCCAGTAGTCGACTAGCGGGAGGCTACGAGCAGTACTTC; CDR3aa: CASSRLAGGYEQYF
d_gene: NA; j_gene: TRBJ1-3; abundance: NA; v_gene: TRBV30; CDR3nt: TGTGCCTGGACCACGGGTGGGGGAAACACCATATATTTT; CDR3aa: CAWTTGGGNTIYF
d_gene: NA; j_gene: TRBJ1-4; abundance: NA; v_gene: TRBV4-2; CDR3nt: TGTGCCAGCAGCCACTCGCCCATCGGTGCAACTAATGAAAAACTGTTTTTT; CDR3aa: CASSHSPIGATNEKLFF
d_gene: NA; j_gene: TRBJ1-2; abundance: NA; v_gene: TRBV19; CDR3nt: TGTGCCAGTAGTCCAACACGACTCACCCCCGGCGGAAACTATGGCTACACCTTC; CDR3aa: CASSPTRLTPGGNYGYTF
d_gene: TRBD1; j_gene: TRBJ1-2; abundance: NA; v_gene: TRBV28; CDR3nt: TGTGCCAGCAGCCGATGGGACAGGGCTATGGTTAGGGGCGGCTACACCTTC; CDR3aa: CASSRWDRAMVRGGYTF
d_gene: TRBD1; j_gene: TRBJ2-7; abundance: NA; v_gene: TRBV11-2; CDR3nt: TGTGCCAGCCTAAGCCGGGACAGGTCCAACGAGCAGTACTTC; CDR3aa: CASLSRDRSNEQYF
d_gene: NA; j_gene: TRBJ1-1; abundance: once; v_gene: TRBV7-9; CDR3nt: TGTGCCAGCAGCTTAGCGGGGTCAGGCACTGAAGCTTTCTTT; CDR3aa: CASSLAGSGTEAFF
d_gene: NA; j_gene: TRBJ1-1; abundance: NA; v_gene: TRBV27; CDR3nt: TGTGCCAGCAGTTCCGGGAACACTGAAGCTTTCTTT; CDR3aa: CASSSGNTEAFF
d_gene: NA; j_gene: TRBJ2-3; abundance: NA; v_gene: TRBV2; CDR3nt: TGTGCCAGCAGTGAAGGTACAACCTTGCAGTATTTT; CDR3aa: CASSEGTTLQYF
d_gene: NA; j_gene: TRBJ2-3; abundance: NA; v_gene: TRBV7-2; CDR3nt: TGTGCCAGCAGCTTCCAGGGGCTCGGGGATACGCAGTATTTT; CDR3aa: CASSFQGLGDTQYF
d_gene: TRBD2; j_gene: TRBJ2-5; abundance: NA; v_gene: TRBV6-2/TRBV6-3; CDR3nt: TGTGCCAGCAGCGGGACTAGCGGTTACCAAGAGACCCAGTACTTC; CDR3aa: CASSGTSGYQETQYF
d_gene: TRBD1; j_gene: TRBJ1-1; abundance: NA; v_gene: TRBV9; CDR3nt: TGTGCCAGCGCGAAAACAGGGGGTCTAGCTGAAGCTTTCTTT; CDR3aa: CASAKTGGLAEAFF
d_gene: NA; j_gene: TRBJ2-7; abundance: NA; v_gene: TRBV15; CDR3nt: TGTGCCACCAGCAGAGATACAGGTTACTACGAGCAGTACTTC; CDR3aa: CATSRDTGYYEQYF
d_gene: NA; j_gene: TRBJ2-5; abundance: NA; v_gene: TRBV7-9; CDR3nt: TGTGCCAGCAGCTTAGTAGGAGGGGTAGAGACCCAGTACTTC; CDR3aa: CASSLVGGVETQYF
d_gene: TRBD2; j_gene: TRBJ2-7; abundance: NA; v_gene: TRBV15; CDR3nt: TGTGCCACCAGCAGAGTCGCCCAGCGGGAAAACGAGCAGTACTTC; CDR3aa: CATSRVAQRENEQYF
d_gene: NA; j_gene: TRBJ1-3; abundance: once; v_gene: TRBV25-1; CDR3nt: TGTGCCAGCAGTACGGGGACACACACCATATATTTT; CDR3aa: CASSTGTHTIYF
d_gene: NA; j_gene: TRBJ1-1; abundance: NA; v_gene: TRBV5-1; CDR3nt: TGCGCCAGCAGCCGTATCGACACTGAAGCTTTCTTT; CDR3aa: CASSRIDTEAFF
d_gene: NA; j_gene: TRBJ1-1; abundance: NA; v_gene: TRBV7-8; CDR3nt: TGTGCCAGCAGCTTAGTGCCAATGAACACTGAAGCTTTCTTT; CDR3aa: CASSLVPMNTEAFF
d_gene: NA; j_gene: TRBJ2-7; abundance: NA; v_gene: TRBV7-2; CDR3nt: TGTGCCAGCAGCTTAGCGCTCGGCTACTACGAGCAGTACTTC; CDR3aa: CASSLALGYYEQYF
d_gene: NA; j_gene: TRBJ2-7; abundance: once; v_gene: TRBV28; CDR3nt: TGTGCCAGCAACCAAGGACAGACCCCGTACGAGCAGTACTTC; CDR3aa: CASNQGQTPYEQYF
d_gene: NA; j_gene: TRBJ2-7; abundance: NA; v_gene: TRBV6-5; CDR3nt: TGTGCCAGCAGTTACTCAGGGGAGGTTAGCAAGCAGTACTTC; CDR3aa: CASSYSGEVSKQYF
d_gene: TRBD2; j_gene: TRBJ2-1; abundance: NA; v_gene: TRBV11-3; CDR3nt: TGTGCCAGCAGCAGGGGACTAGTCAATGAGCAGTTCTTC; CDR3aa: CASSRGLVNEQFF
d_gene: NA; j_gene: TRBJ2-7; abundance: NA; v_gene: TRBV27; CDR3nt: TGTGCCAGTGGAATATCTGCCTACGAGCAGTACTTC; CDR3aa: CASGISAYEQYF
d_gene: NA; j_gene: TRBJ1-1; abundance: NA; v_gene: TRBV5-1; CDR3nt: TGCGCCAGCAGCTCGGAGTTCGAACCTGAAGCTTTCTTT; CDR3aa: CASSSEFEPEAFF
d_gene: TRBD2; j_gene: TRBJ2-7; abundance: NA; v_gene: TRBV14; CDR3nt: TGTGCCAGCAGCCAAGCTCGACTAGCGGTGTACCCTGTGTTAGGCGAGCAGTACTTC; CDR3aa: CASSQARLAVYPVLGEQYF
d_gene: TRBD2; j_gene: TRBJ2-1; abundance: NA; v_gene: TRBV18; CDR3nt: TGTGCCAGCTCACCGGCGACTAGCGGGGGTTTCAATGAGCAGTTCTTC; CDR3aa: CASSPATSGGFNEQFF
d_gene: TRBD2; j_gene: TRBJ2-2; abundance: NA; v_gene: TRBV19; CDR3nt: TGTGCCAGTCAACTTACGGGGGGGAGGACCGGGGAGCTGTTTTTT; CDR3aa: CASQLTGGRTGELFF
d_gene: NA; j_gene: TRBJ2-1; abundance: NA; v_gene: TRBV11-1; CDR3nt: TGTGCCAGCAGCTATGGGGAAGAGCAGTTCTTC; CDR3aa: CASSYGEEQFF
d_gene: NA; j_gene: TRBJ2-3; abundance: NA; v_gene: TRBV5-4; CDR3nt: TGTGCCAGCAGCTTAAACCCTCTGTTAGATACGCAGTATTTT; CDR3aa: CASSLNPLLDTQYF
d_gene: TRBD2; j_gene: TRBJ2-1; abundance: NA; v_gene: TRBV7-2; CDR3nt: TGTGCCAGCAGCTCGGGACTAGCGGGAGGGGACAATGAGCAGTTCTTC; CDR3aa: CASSSGLAGGDNEQFF
d_gene: NA; j_gene: TRBJ2-2; abundance: NA; v_gene: TRBV29-1; CDR3nt: TGCAGCGCATTTGTGGCCGGGGAGCTGTTTTTT; CDR3aa: CSAFVAGELFF
d_gene: TRBD1; j_gene: TRBJ1-4; abundance: NA; v_gene: TRBV18; CDR3nt: TGTGCCAGCTCCCCGCGGGGACAGGGAGATGAAAAACTGTTTTTT; CDR3aa: CASSPRGQGDEKLFF
d_gene: NA; j_gene: TRBJ2-2; abundance: NA; v_gene: TRBV9; CDR3nt: TGTGCCAGCAGCGCGCGATACGGGGAGACTAACACCGGGGAGCTGTTTTTT; CDR3aa: CASSARYGETNTGELFF
d_gene: NA; j_gene: TRBJ1-5; abundance: NA; v_gene: TRBV6-6; CDR3nt: TGTGCCAGCAGTCCCTTCCAGGGGAGCCTTAGCAATCAGCCCCAGCATTTT; CDR3aa: CASSPFQGSLSNQPQHF
d_gene: NA; j_gene: TRBJ1-2; abundance: NA; v_gene: TRBV27; CDR3nt: TGTGCCAGCAGTTTATGGCGGGGGGCGGATGGCTACACCTTC; CDR3aa: CASSLWRGADGYTF
d_gene: NA; j_gene: TRBJ1-2; abundance: NA; v_gene: TRBV28; CDR3nt: TGTGCCAGCACCCGGACAGCGATCCTTAACTATGGCTACACCTTC; CDR3aa: CASTRTAILNYGYTF